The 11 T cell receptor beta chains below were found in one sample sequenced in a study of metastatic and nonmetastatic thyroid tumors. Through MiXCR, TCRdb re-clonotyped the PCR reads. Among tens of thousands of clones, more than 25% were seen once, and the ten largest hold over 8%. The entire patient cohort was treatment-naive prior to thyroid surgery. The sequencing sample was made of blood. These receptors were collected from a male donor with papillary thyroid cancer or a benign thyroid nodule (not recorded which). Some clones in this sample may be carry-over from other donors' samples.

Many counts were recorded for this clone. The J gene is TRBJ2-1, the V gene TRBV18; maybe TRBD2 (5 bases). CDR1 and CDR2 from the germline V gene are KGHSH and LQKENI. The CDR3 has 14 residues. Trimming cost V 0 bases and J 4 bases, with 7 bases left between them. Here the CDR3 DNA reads TGTGCCAGCTCACCACCGAGGGAATACAATGAGCAGTTCTTC. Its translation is CASSPPREYNEQFF.

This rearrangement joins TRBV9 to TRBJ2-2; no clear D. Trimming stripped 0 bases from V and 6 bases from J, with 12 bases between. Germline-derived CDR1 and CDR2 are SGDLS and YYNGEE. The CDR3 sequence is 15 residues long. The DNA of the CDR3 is TGTGCCAGCAGCGTAGATGGGCCGACCGCCGGGGAGCTGTTTTTT. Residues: CASSVDGPTAGELFF.

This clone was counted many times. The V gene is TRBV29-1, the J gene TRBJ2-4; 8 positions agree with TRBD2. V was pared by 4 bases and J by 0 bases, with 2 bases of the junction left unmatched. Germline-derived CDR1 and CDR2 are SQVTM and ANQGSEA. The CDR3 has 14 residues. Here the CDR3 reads CSVGLAGAKNIQYF. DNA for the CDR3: TGCAGCGTTGGGCTAGCGGGAGCCAAAAACATTCAGTACTTC.

CDR3 sequence: CASRPPGLVNTGELFF. The DNA for the CDR3 is TGTGCCAGTAGGCCTCCTGGACTAGTGAACACCGGGGAGCTGTTTTTT. The rearrangement uses TRBV19 and TRBJ2-2, with TRBD2 identical over 7 bases. The trim removed 6 bases at V and 1 base at J, leaving 8 bases unmatched. In germline, CDR1 is LNHDA, CDR2 SQIVND (reference sequence). This CDR3 is built from 16 residues.

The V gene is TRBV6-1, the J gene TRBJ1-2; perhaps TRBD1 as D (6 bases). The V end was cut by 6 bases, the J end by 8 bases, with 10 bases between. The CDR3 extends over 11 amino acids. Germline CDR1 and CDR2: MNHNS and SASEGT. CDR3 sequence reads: CASRGARGYTF. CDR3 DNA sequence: TGTGCCAGCAGGGGGGCGCGGGGCTACACCTTC.

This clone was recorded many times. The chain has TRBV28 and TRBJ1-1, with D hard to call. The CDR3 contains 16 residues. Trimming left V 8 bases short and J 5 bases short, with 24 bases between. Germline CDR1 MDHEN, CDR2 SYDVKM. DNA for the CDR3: TGTGCCAGCGGCCCTGTCGGAGAAGGGATCCGGACTGAAGCTTTCTTT. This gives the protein CASGPVGEGIRTEAFF.

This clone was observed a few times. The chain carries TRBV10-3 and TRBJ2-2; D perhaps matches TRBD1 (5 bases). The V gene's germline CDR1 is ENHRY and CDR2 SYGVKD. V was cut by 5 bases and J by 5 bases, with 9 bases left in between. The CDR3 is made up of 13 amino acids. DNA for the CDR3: TGTGCCATCAGTCAGACAGAAACCGGGGAGCTGTTTTTT. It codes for CAISQTETGELFF.

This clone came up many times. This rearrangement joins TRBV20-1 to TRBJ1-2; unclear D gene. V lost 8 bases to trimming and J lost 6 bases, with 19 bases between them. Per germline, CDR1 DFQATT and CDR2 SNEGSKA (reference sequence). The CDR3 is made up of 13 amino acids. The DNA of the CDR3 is TGCAGTCCTAAGGATTCACTGGCGAATGGCTACACCTTC. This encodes CSPKDSLANGYTF.

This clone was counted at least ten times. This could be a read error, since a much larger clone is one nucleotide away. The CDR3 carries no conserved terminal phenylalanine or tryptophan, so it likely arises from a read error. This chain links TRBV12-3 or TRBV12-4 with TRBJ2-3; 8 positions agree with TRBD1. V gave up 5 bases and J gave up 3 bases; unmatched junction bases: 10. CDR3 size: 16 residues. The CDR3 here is CASSIGQGFVTDTQYL. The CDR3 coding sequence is TGTGCCAGCAGTATCGGACAGGGCTTCGTGACAGATACGCAGTATCTT.

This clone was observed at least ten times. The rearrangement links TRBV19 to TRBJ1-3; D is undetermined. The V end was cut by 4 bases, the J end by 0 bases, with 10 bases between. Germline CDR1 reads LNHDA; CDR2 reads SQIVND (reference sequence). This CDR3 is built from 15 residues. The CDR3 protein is CASSRSANSGNTIYF. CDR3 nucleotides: TGTGCCAGTAGTAGATCCGCCAACTCTGGAAACACCATATATTTT.

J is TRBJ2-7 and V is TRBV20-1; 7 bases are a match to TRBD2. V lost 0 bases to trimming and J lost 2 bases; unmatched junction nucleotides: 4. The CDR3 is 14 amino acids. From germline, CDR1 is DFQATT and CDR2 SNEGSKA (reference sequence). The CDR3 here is CSARELAVTYEQYF. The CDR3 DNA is TGCAGTGCTAGAGAGCTAGCGGTTACCTACGAGCAGTACTTC.